The clone carrying this TCR beta chain was counted between two and nine times. The antigen is not known. The germline V gene has CDR1 MNHNY and CDR2 SVGAGI (reference sequence). With 5 bases removed from V and 0 bases from J, the gap between germline ends came to 14 bases. The CDR3 is made up of 15 amino acids. Noted treatment: oral pan-JAK inhibitor, 5-10 mg twice daily. This sample stems from a study of CD8+ T cells in alopecia areata. At the level of the study: Treated individuals took tofacitinib by mouth, 5 to 10 mg twice daily.

RNA was isolated and reverse transcribed to cDNA, the sequencing template. Only in-frame clones appear in the TCRdb table, and some are missing; sequencing was by immunoSEQ multiplex PCR. The table includes about 200,000 clones, roughly two fifths detected once. Whole-study findings and limits: Normal skin's resident alphabeta T cells are also sequenced in scalp samples. With patients, TCR sharing proved less clear than in mice, a difference possibly related to HLA.

The chain has TRBV6-6 and TRBJ2-7, with D perhaps being TRBD1 or TRBD2 (5 bases each). The specimen was CD4+ T cells sorted from blood, collected at approximately week 34, from a patient treated with tofacitinib. The TCR originated in a human donor with alopecia areata. CDR3 sequence reads: CASSPRDGLSYEQYF. Here the CDR3 DNA reads TGTGCCAGCAGTCCCCGGGACGGTCTCTCCTACGAGCAGTACTTC.